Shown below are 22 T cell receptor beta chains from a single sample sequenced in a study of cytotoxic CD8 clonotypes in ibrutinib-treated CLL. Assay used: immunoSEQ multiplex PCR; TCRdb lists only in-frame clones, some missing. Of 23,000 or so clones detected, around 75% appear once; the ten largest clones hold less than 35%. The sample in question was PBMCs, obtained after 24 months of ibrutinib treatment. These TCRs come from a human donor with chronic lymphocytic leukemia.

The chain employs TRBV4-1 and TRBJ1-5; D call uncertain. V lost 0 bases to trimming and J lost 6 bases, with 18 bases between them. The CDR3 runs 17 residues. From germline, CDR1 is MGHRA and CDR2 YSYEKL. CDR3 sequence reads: CASSQDPPRGESQPQHF. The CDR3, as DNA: TGCGCCAGCAGCCAAGACCCACCCCGCGGGGAGTCTCAGCCCCAGCATTTT.

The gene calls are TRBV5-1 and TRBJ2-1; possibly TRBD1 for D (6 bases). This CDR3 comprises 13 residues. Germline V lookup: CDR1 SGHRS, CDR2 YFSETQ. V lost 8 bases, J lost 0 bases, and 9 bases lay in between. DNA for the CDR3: TGCGCCAGTCGGGACATCTCCTACAATGAGCAGTTCTTC. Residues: CASRDISYNEQFF.

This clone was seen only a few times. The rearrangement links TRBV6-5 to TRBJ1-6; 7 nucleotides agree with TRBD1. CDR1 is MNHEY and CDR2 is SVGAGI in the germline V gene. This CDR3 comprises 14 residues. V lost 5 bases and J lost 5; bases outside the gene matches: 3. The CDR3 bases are TGTGCCAGCAGTACCGGGACAGATAATTCACCCCTCCACTTT. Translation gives CASSTGTDNSPLHF.

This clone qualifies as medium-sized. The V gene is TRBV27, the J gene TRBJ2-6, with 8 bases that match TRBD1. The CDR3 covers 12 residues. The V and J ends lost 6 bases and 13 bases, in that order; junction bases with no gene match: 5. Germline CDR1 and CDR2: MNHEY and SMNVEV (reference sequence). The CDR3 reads CASSLDRGVLTF. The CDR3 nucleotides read TGTGCCAGCAGCCTAGACAGGGGTGTCCTGACTTTC.

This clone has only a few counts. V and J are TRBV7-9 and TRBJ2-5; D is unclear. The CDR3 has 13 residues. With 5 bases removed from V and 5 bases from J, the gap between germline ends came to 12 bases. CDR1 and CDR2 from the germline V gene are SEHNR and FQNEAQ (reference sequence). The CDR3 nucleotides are TGTGCCAGCAGCCTGGGCGGCCCGGAGACCCAGTACTTC. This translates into CASSLGGPETQYF.

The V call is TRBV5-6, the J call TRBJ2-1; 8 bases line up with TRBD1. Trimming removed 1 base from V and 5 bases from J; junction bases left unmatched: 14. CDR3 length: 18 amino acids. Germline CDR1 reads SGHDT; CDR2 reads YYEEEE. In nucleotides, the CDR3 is TGTGCCAGCAGCTTGTTTGAGACAGGGGCGTCCCTGGACAATGAGCAGTTCTTC. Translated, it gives CASSLFETGASLDNEQFF.

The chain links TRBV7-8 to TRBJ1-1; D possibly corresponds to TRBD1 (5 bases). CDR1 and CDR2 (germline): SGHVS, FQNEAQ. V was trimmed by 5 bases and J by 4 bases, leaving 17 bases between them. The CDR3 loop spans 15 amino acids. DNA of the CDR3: TGTGCCAGCAGCGGGAGGCGGGACTCCCCCACTGAAGCTTTCTTT. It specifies CASSGRRDSPTEAFF. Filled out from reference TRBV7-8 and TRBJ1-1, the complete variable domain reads GAGVSQSPRYKVAKRGQDVALRCDPISGHVSLFWYQQALGQGPEFLTYFQNEAQLDKSGLPSDRFFAERPEGSVSTLKIQRTQQEDSAVYLCASSGRRDSPTEAFFGQGTRLTVV.

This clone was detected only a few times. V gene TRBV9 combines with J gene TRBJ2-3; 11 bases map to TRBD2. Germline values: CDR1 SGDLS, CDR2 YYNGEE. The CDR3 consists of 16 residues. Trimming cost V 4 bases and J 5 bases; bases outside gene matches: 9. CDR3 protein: CASSKSSGGGEDTQYF. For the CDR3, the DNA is TGTGCCAGCAGCAAGAGTAGCGGGGGGGGCGAAGATACGCAGTATTTT.

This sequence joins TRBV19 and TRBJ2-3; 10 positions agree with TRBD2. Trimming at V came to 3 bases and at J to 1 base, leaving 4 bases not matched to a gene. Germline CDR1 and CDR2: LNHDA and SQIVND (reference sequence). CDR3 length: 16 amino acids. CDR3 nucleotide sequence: TGTGCCAGTAGTATCGGTAGCGGGGGGCGCACAGATACGCAGTATTTT. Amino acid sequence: CASSIGSGGRTDTQYF. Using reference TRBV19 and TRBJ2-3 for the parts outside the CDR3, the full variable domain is DGGITQSPKYLFRKEGQNVTLSCEQNLNHDAMYWYRQDPGQGLRLIYYSQIVNDFQKGDIAEGYSVSREKKESFPLTVTSAQKNPTAFYLCASSIGSGGRTDTQYFGPGTRLTVL.

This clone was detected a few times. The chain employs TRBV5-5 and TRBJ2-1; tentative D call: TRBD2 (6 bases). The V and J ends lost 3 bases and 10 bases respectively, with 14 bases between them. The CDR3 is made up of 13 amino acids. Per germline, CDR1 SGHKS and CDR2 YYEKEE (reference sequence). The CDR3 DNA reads TGTGCCAGCAGCTGGGACTCGGCTGGCGAGCAGTTCTTC. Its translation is CASSWDSAGEQFF.

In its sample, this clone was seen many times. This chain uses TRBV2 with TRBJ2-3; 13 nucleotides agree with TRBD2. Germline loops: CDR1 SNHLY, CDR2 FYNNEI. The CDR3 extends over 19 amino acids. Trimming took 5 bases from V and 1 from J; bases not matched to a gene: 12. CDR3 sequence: CASSHSRGTSGAGTDTQYF. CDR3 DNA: TGTGCCAGCAGTCACTCTCGGGGGACTAGCGGGGCCGGCACAGATACGCAGTATTTT.

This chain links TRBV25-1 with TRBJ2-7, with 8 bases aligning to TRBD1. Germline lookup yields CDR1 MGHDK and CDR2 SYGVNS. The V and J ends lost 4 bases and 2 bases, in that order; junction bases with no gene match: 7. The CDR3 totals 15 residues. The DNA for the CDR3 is TGTGCCAGCAGTGCGGACAGGGAGAAAACCTACGAGCAGTACTTC. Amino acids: CASSADREKTYEQYF.

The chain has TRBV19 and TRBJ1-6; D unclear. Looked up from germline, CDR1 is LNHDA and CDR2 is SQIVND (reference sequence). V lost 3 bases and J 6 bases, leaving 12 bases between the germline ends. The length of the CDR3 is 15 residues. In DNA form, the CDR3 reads TGTGCCAGTAGTATTGCCGGCAGAACTAATTCACCCCTCCACTTT. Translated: CASSIAGRTNSPLHF.

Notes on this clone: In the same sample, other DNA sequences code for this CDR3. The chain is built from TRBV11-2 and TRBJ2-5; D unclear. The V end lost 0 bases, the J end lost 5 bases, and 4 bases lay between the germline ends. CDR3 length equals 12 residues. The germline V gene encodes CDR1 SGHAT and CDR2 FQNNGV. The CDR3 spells CASSLDLETQYF. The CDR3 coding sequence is TGTGCCAGCAGCTTAGATTTGGAGACCCAGTACTTC. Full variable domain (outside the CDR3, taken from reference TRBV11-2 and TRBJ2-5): EAGVAQSPRYKIIEKRQSVAFWCNPISGHATLYWYQQILGQGPKLLIQFQNNGVVDDSQLPKDRFSAERLKGVDSTLKIQPAKLEDSAVYLCASSLDLETQYFGPGTRLLVL.

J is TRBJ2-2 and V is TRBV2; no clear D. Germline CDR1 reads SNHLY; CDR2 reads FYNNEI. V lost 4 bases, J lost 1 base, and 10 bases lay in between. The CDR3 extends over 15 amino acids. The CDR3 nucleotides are TGTGCCAGCAGTGGGCTAACAAGGAACACCGGGGAGCTGTTTTTT. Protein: CASSGLTRNTGELFF.

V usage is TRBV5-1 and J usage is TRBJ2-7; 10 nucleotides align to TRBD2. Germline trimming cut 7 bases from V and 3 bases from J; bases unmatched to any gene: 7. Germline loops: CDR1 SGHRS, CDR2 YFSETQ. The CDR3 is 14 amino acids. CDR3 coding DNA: TGCGCCAGCTTAAGGACTAGCGGAGACTACGAGCAGTACTTC. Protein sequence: CASLRTSGDYEQYF.

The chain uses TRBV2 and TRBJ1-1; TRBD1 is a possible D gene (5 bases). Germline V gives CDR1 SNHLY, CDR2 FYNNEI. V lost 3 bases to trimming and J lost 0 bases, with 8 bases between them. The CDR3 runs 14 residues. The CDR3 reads CASSEGLLNTEAFF. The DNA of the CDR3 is TGTGCCAGCAGTGAGGGGCTTTTGAACACTGAAGCTTTCTTT.

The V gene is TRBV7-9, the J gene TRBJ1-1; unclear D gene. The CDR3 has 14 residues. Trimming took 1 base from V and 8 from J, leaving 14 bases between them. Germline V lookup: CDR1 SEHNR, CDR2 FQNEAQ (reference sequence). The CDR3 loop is CASSLVGRRTEAFF. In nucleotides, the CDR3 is TGTGCCAGCAGCTTAGTGGGTCGAAGGACGGAAGCTTTCTTT.

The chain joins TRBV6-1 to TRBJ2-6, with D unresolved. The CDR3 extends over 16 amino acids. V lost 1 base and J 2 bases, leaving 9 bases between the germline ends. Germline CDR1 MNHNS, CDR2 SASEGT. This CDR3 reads CASSEGRLAGANVLTF. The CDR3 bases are TGTGCCAGCAGTGAAGGCCGGTTAGCTGGGGCCAACGTCCTGACTTTC.

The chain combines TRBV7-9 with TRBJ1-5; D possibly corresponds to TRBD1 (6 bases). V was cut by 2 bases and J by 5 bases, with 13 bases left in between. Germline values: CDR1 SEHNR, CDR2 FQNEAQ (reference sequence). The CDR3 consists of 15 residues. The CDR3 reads CASSLRGEGDQPQHF. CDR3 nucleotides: TGTGCCAGCAGCTTAAGGGGCGAGGGGGATCAGCCCCAGCATTTT.

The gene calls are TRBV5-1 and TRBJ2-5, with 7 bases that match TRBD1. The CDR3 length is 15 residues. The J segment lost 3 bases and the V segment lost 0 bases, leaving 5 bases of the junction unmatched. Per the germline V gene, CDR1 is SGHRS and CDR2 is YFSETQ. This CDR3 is CASSLAPTGKETQYF. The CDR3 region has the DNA TGCGCCAGCAGCTTGGCACCGACAGGGAAAGAGACCCAGTACTTC.

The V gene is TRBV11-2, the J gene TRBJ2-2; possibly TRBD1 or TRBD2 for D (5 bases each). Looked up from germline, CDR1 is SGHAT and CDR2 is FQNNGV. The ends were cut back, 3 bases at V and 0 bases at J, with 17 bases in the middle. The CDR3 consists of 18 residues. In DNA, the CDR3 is TGTGCCAGCAGCTTCTTTTCTATTGGGGGAGCGAACACCGGGGAGCTGTTTTTT. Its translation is CASSFFSIGGANTGELFF.